The source of this T cell receptor (beta chain) is a study of regulatory T cells in long-lasting Graves disease (dated by TCRdb to the early 2020s). Some background on the complete study: Antithyroid drugs had been taken for less than 3 months by newly diagnosed Graves' disease patients. A total of about 35 samples underwent TCR sequencing, from about 13 patients with persistent Graves' disease and 20 or so patients with newly diagnosed Graves' disease. Persistent Graves' disease patients were compared with newly diagnosed Graves' disease patients by peripheral blood TCR sequencing and RNA sequencing. The study took place in China and was registered as a clinical trial. The research as a whole found: The authors acknowledged the small sample size as a limitation that may reduce accuracy. The study examined only peripheral blood because the primary lesion, thyroid tissue, could not be accessed. Persistent patients shared more public clonotypes among themselves (over 2,500) than newly diagnosed patients did (approximately 870). Compared with newly diagnosed patients, persistent Graves' disease patients had lower TCR Shannon entropy and fewer highly expanded clones, which suggests clonal expansion. TRBV28, TRBJ1-2 and TRBJ2-5 were preferentially used in persistent disease, while TRBV20-1 and TRBJ2-1 were favored in newly diagnosed disease. Sequencing and analysis were limited to the TCR beta chain.

Points on this clonotype: Its binding antigen is unknown. No base qualities exist here, and no much larger clone lies one base off it.

The library relied on multiplex PCR. The sample was run on an Illumina HiSeq 4000. TCR beta libraries were built with iRepertoire HTBI primers and Arm-PCR amplification of CDR3 regions. PCR products were gel purified before sequencing. The authors' pipeline ran thus. Gene usage analysis of CDR3 amino acid clonotypes used the 50 to 70 TRBV and some 13 TRBJ segments found across samples. COPE and FqMerger were used to merge the filtered high-quality paired reads into contigs. BLAST was used to align contigs to IMGT TRBV, TRBD and TRBJ reference genes, and CDR3 was defined according to IMGT. Clonotypes above 0.1% frequency were classified as highly expanded clones. Repertoire diversity was measured by Shannon entropy, and V-J evenness by the Gini coefficient. A clonotype was considered public if more than one individual shared it. TCRdb passed the public sequencing reads through fastp at Q25 and MiXCR, retaining productive beta sequences. Rows are unified per CDR3 protein, each entry keeping the most common DNA and genes. What appears here as the V and J calls and clone size reflects TCRdb's work, not the paper's. The sample records 380,000 or so distinct CDR3 sequences, 15% to 20% of which are singletons. The top ten clones comprise 20% to 25% of the sample.

The time point label on this specimen signifies: newly diagnosed GD, antithyroid drugs for less than 3 months. For both TCR sequencing and RNA sequencing, RNA was extracted from PBMCs using TRIzol. Graves' disease was diagnosed according to American Thyroid Association guidelines. The patients came from an endocrinology department in Xi'an, China. Each patient gave about 10 milliliters of peripheral blood, collected in an EDTA anticoagulant tube. Ficoll Paque Plus density gradient separation was used to isolate PBMCs, and no further T cell sorting was done. RNA quality was checked with an Agilent 2100 Bioanalyzer and agarose gel, and concentration with a NanoDrop 2000. V has 4 bases trimmed and J has 6 bases trimmed; junction bases matching no gene number 8. The CDR3 runs 16 amino acids, cysteine and phenylalanine included. The sequence is cut down to CDR3 DNA, 48 bases in frame from base 1. CDR1 and CDR2, per the germline V gene, are SGHRS and YFSETQ.

These same data were also listed under a study on T cells in Graves' hyperthyroidism and ophthalmopathy. The other study reports the following: A patient counted as having stable Graves' hyperthyroidism if no progression to ophthalmopathy occurred over 18 months of follow-up. Hyperthyroidism patients were newly diagnosed, with disease duration under 2 months, and aged 18 to 65 years. The study excluded patients with uncontrolled infections, other autoimmune diseases, pregnancy or lactation. Clinical symptoms, serum thyroxine and TRAb, thyroid ultrasound, and orbital computed tomography formed the basis for the diagnoses. The TCR CDR3 was subjected to a first round of RT-PCR using the HTBI primer set and the Qiagen OneStep RT-PCR kit. Most expanded thyroid clonotypes (frequency above 0.001) were also found in blood, which suggests that blood repertoires may mirror thyroid immune responses. A 13 V-J signature model separated ophthalmopathy from stable hyperthyroidism, with just over 85% sensitivity and approximately 81% specificity in cross-validation and 80%/75% in testing. In validation, the model predicted progression to ophthalmopathy with just under 71% sensitivity and approximately 78% specificity, a median of 6.5 months before onset. To identify TCR V-J signatures that set the groups apart, the researchers used a discovery cohort of more than 95 patients, made up of under 50 with Graves' ophthalmopathy and about 59 with stable Graves' hyperthyroidism. An independent validation cohort of around 20 hyperthyroidism patients and more than 15 patients who later progressed to ophthalmopathy tested prospective prediction of ophthalmopathy. The 95 to 100 discovery patients were randomly split 7:3 into training and test sets. The study also compared thyroid tissue and blood T-cell repertoires from roughly 6 Graves' hyperthyroidism patients. Following sampling, methimazole starting at 30 mg daily was given to hyperthyroidism patients, and high-dose intravenous methylprednisolone was given to ophthalmopathy patients. Libraries were constructed in a second round of multiplex PCR, after which size selection and purification were carried out. The libraries were sequenced on an Illumina HiSeq2000 using paired-end 100 bp reads. SOAPnuke was used to process the raw data, throwing out any read that contained adapters or uncalled bases, had a mean Phred below 15, or lacked an exact constant-primer or identifier match. High-quality paired reads were merged with COPE v1.2.5, and unique nucleotide sequences were defined as clonotypes. Clonotypes were aligned to IMGT TRBV, TRBD and TRBJ reference segments using MiTCR v1.1. Only V-J combinations with frequency above 0.0001, covering approximately 99% of repertoires, were analysed. A TCS score was defined as the ratio of F50 (clonal expansion) to E x V (chaos), with BLOSUM62-based TCRdist applied between CDR3 peptides within each V-J. Welch's t-statistics and random forest reduced around 520 V-J features to 13, which were used in a naive Bayes classifier (R e1071). No statistical method was used to fix the sample size in advance, and group allocation was not hidden from the investigators. TCR Vbeta CDR3 sequencing of some 140 peripheral blood samples (43 ophthalmopathy, 70 to 85 hyperthyroidism and around 17 progressor patients) is reported in the paper.

The TCR originated in a woman under 30 with Graves disease. Donor details come from another sample of the same person, matched by shared clones. The sample here was peripheral blood mononuclear cells (PBMCs), taken at new diagnosis, from a patient treated with antithyroid drugs. The rearrangement combines TRBV5-1 with TRBJ2-2, with 11 central nucleotides matching TRBD2. This receptor has the CDR3 CASSPVLAGAAGELFF. Read as DNA, the sequence is TGCGCCAGCAGCCCGGTACTAGCGGGAGCGGCCGGGGAGCTGTTTTTT.